These 24 T cell receptor beta chains share one sample of origin, sequenced in a study of T cells in Graves' hyperthyroidism and ophthalmopathy. Amplification of TCR beta CDR3 regions used RNA as the template. Using the HTBI primer set, a first-round RT-PCR was run on the TCR CDR3. MiXCR was run by TCRdb on the multiplex PCR reads, yielding one entry per CDR3 protein. The sample records some 490,000 distinct CDR3 sequences, about 16% being singletons. The sample was blood. These receptors were taken from a woman aged 25-40 years with Graves' ophthalmopathy.

The table lists this clonotype with many counts. The chain couples TRBV20-1 to TRBJ1-5; TRBD1 aligns across 11 bases. The V segment lost 1 base and the J segment 7 bases; nucleotides outside the gene matches: 9. The CDR3 loop spans 16 amino acids. Germline loops: CDR1 DFQATT, CDR2 SNEGSKA (reference sequence). The CDR3 loop reads CSARGVRDRGTQPQHF. The DNA for the CDR3 is TGCAGTGCTAGAGGTGTAAGGGACAGGGGGACCCAGCCCCAGCATTTT.

This clonotype was counted at least ten times. The V call is TRBV28, the J call TRBJ2-7; D might be TRBD1 or TRBD2, each matching 5 bases. Germline-derived CDR1 and CDR2 are MDHEN and SYDVKM. V lost 2 bases to trimming and J lost 5 bases, with 16 bases between them. This CDR3 region has 15 residues. CDR3 in amino acids: CASSLRTSGFDEQYF. The CDR3 DNA sequence: TGTGCCAGCAGTTTACGGACTTCAGGGTTCGACGAGCAGTACTTC.

This clonotype has ten or more counts. The gene calls are TRBV18 and TRBJ2-1, with 14 bases that match TRBD2. CDR1 is KGHSH and CDR2 is LQKENI in the germline V gene. CDR3 length: 16 amino acids. The J segment lost 9 bases and the V segment lost 3 bases, leaving 7 bases of the junction unmatched. CDR3 region: CASSPTSGLAGVEQFF. The CDR3 bases are TGTGCCAGCTCACCCACTTCGGGACTAGCGGGAGTTGAGCAGTTCTTC. Drawing the rest from reference TRBV18 and TRBJ2-1, the complete variable domain is NAGVMQNPRHLVRRRGQEARLRCSPMKGHSHVYWYRQLPEEGLKFMVYLQKENIIDESGMPKERFSAEFPKEGPSILRIQQVVRGDSAAYFCASSPTSGLAGVEQFFGPGTRLTVL.

In its sample, this clonotype was seen a few times. The genes are TRBV4-3 and TRBJ1-4; D is undetermined. CDR3 size: 14 residues. Trimming shortened V by 5 bases and J by 7 bases, and 14 bases separated the two germline ends. Germline V gene sequence: CDR1 LGHNA, CDR2 YSLEER. The CDR3 sequence: CASSFATHGEKLFF. The CDR3 DNA follows: TGCGCCAGCAGCTTCGCGACACATGGTGAAAAACTGTTTTTT.

The table lists this clonotype with many counts. The CDR3 coding sequence is TGTGCCAGCAGGGGGGGGGAGCCCTACGAGCAGTACTTC. Translation: CASRGGEPYEQYF. The chain links TRBV2 to TRBJ2-7; 7 positions match TRBD2. CDR3 length: 13 residues. Germline CDR1 and CDR2: SNHLY and FYNNEI. Trimming removed 6 bases from V and 2 bases from J; junction bases left unmatched: 4.

This clonotype appeared many times. This chain uses TRBV6-1 with TRBJ2-7; weak D call: TRBD2 (6 bases). This CDR3 contains 14 residues. Trimming shortened V by 6 bases and J by 2 bases, and 14 bases separated the two germline ends. Germline values: CDR1 MNHNS, CDR2 SASEGT. The CDR3 reads CASSWDLQAYEQYF. The CDR3, as DNA: TGTGCCAGCAGCTGGGACTTACAAGCCTACGAGCAGTACTTC.

This chain links TRBV27 with TRBJ1-5; D call uncertain. Trimming removed 6 bases at V and 5 bases at J, with 14 bases between. Germline loops: CDR1 MNHEY, CDR2 SMNVEV (reference sequence). The CDR3 extends over 14 amino acids. The CDR3 nucleotides read TGTGCCAGCAGCCCCTCTGGGCAGTATCAGCCCCAGCATTTT. It translates to CASSPSGQYQPQHF.

This clonotype turned up a few times. This chain uses TRBV5-6 with TRBJ2-7, with D perhaps matching TRBD2 (6 bases). The V end lost 4 bases, the J end lost 1 base, and 9 bases lay between the germline ends. CDR1 SGHDT and CDR2 YYEEEE come from the germline V gene. The CDR3 runs 13 residues. CDR3 residues: CASSGGGSYEQYF. CDR3 sequence (DNA): TGTGCCAGCAGCGGTGGAGGGTCCTACGAGCAGTACTTC.

This clonotype was found a few times. The chain couples TRBV20-1 to TRBJ2-7, with 7 bases identical to TRBD1. This CDR3 comprises 13 residues. Germline loops: CDR1 DFQATT, CDR2 SNEGSKA (reference sequence). V gave up 6 bases and J gave up 4 bases; unmatched junction bases: 9. CDR3 protein: CSAPPQTGYEQYF. The DNA for the CDR3 is TGCAGTGCCCCCCCTCAGACAGGGTACGAGCAGTACTTC.

This clonotype showed up just once. The gene calls are TRBV20-1 and TRBJ1-5; 7 bases agree with TRBD1. After removal of 4 bases from V and 4 bases from J, the junction contained 7 bases not matched to a gene. This CDR3 has 14 amino acids. Germline assignment: CDR1 DFQATT and CDR2 SNEGSKA (reference sequence). The CDR3, as DNA: TGCAGTGCTACCCCCGGGACAGCAAATCAGCCCCAGCATTTT. Translating it yields CSATPGTANQPQHF.

In this sample, this clonotype turned up many times. V gene TRBV6-5 combines with J gene TRBJ1-1, with 9 bases matching TRBD1. The CDR3 has 16 residues. The V segment lost 2 bases and the J segment 2 bases; nucleotides outside the gene matches: 6. The germline V gene has CDR1 MNHEY and CDR2 SVGAGI. The CDR3 reads CASSYTGQGYNTEAFF. The CDR3 DNA sequence: TGTGCCAGCAGTTACACCGGACAGGGGTACAACACTGAAGCTTTCTTT.

The chain links TRBV11-3 to TRBJ2-4, with 12 bases aligning to TRBD2. Germline trimming cut 6 bases from V and 0 bases from J; bases unmatched to any gene: 21. The germline CDR1 and CDR2 sequences are SGHNT and YENEEA. The CDR3 has 22 amino acids. The CDR3 sequence is CASSFIPIWTSGNSIAKNIQYF. Written as DNA, the CDR3 is TGTGCCAGCAGTTTTATCCCAATATGGACTAGCGGGAACTCGATAGCCAAAAACATTCAGTACTTC.

The chain couples TRBV4-1 to TRBJ1-2; D is ambiguous. Deletions cut 1 base from V and 6 bases from J, with 18 bases between. CDR3 size: 16 residues. In germline, CDR1 is MGHRA, CDR2 YSYEKL. In DNA, the CDR3 is TGCGCCAGCAGCCAAGGGTGGATCGGCGGTCACCATGGCTACACCTTC. This gives the protein CASSQGWIGGHHGYTF.

To note about this clonotype: It may be a read error: a sequence one base away is much more abundant. The chain carries TRBV7-3 and TRBJ2-1; 12 nucleotides match TRBD2. With 8 bases clipped from V and 8 bases from J, the junction kept 4 bases outside the gene matches. CDR1 and CDR2 from the germline V gene are SGHTA and FQGTGA. The CDR3 is 13 amino acids. The CDR3 sequence: CASGLAGLHEQFF. DNA for the CDR3: TGTGCCAGCGGACTAGCGGGATTACATGAGCAGTTCTTC.

In its sample, this clonotype was seen many times. This rearrangement joins TRBV5-5 to TRBJ2-1, with TRBD2 identical over 9 bases. The CDR3 has 17 residues. Germline CDR1 and CDR2: SGHKS and YYEKEE (reference sequence). V shed 3 bases, J shed 9 bases, and the junction held 16 bases outside the gene matches. The CDR3 DNA is TGTGCCAGCAGCTCACCTCAAGGCGGGAGGGCCGCGGGTGAGCAGTTCTTC. The encoded protein is CASSSPQGGRAAGEQFF.

The table lists this clonotype with many counts. The rearrangement uses TRBV6-5 and TRBJ1-2, with 10 bases fitting TRBD1. V lost 2 bases to trimming and J lost 3 bases; unmatched junction nucleotides: 0. This CDR3 spans 14 amino acids. CDR1 and CDR2 from the germline V gene are MNHEY and SVGAGI. This CDR3 reads CASSYGTGDYGYTF. DNA for the CDR3: TGTGCCAGCAGTTACGGGACAGGGGACTATGGCTACACCTTC.

This clonotype has just a few counts. This chain uses TRBV5-1 with TRBJ2-1; no clear D. The CDR3 is 15 amino acids. With 0 bases removed from V and 4 bases from J, the gap between germline ends came to 11 bases. CDR1 is SGHRS, CDR2 YFSETQ, per germline. The CDR3 spells CASSLELTKYNEQFF. DNA of the CDR3: TGCGCCAGCAGCTTGGAGCTAACCAAATACAATGAGCAGTTCTTC.

This clonotype has ten or more counts. The V gene is TRBV7-2, the J gene TRBJ2-3; D not certain. This CDR3 spans 16 amino acids. Trimming cost V 0 bases and J 2 bases, with 12 bases left between them. Germline-derived CDR1 and CDR2 are SGHTA and FQGNSA. The CDR3 DNA reads as TGTGCCAGCAGCTTAGCGCCGGGCGGCGTCACAGATACGCAGTATTTT. It yields the protein CASSLAPGGVTDTQYF.

This clonotype turned up a few times. This rearrangement joins TRBV7-9 to TRBJ1-2; TRBD1 is a possible D gene (5 bases). CDR3 length: 14 residues. Germline CDR1 reads SEHNR; CDR2 reads FQNEAQ (reference sequence). V lost 5 bases and J 5 bases, leaving 15 bases between the germline ends. The CDR3 sequence: CASSGGTGGYGYTF. CDR3 sequence (DNA): TGTGCCAGCAGCGGAGGAACAGGCGGGTATGGCTACACCTTC.

This clonotype came up many times. The chain recombines TRBV28 with TRBJ2-7, with D tentatively TRBD2 (6 bases). V was pared by 1 base and J by 4 bases, with 14 bases between. The germline CDR1 and CDR2 sequences are MDHEN and SYDVKM. This CDR3 region has 15 residues. CDR3 in amino acids: CASSLFGGEGYEQYF. CDR3 nucleotides: TGTGCCAGCAGTTTATTCGGGGGAGAGGGGTACGAGCAGTACTTC.

This clonotype came up many times. The V and J genes are TRBV2 and TRBJ2-5, with unresolved D. CDR3 length: 12 residues. The V and J ends lost 6 bases and 2 bases respectively, with 7 bases between them. CDR1 is SNHLY, CDR2 FYNNEI, per germline. The CDR3 protein is CASRQLQETQYF. CDR3 bases: TGTGCCAGCAGGCAGTTACAAGAGACCCAGTACTTC.

This clonotype was picked up many times. The chain employs TRBV30 and TRBJ1-2; D not certain. Trimming left V 2 bases short and J 12 bases short, with 10 bases between. In germline, CDR1 is GTSNPN, CDR2 SVGIG (reference sequence). The CDR3 contains 10 residues. CDR3 protein: CAWSLAHHTF. The CDR3 DNA sequence: TGTGCCTGGAGTTTAGCTCATCACACCTTC.

The chain is built from TRBV7-6 and TRBJ1-2; weak D call: TRBD1 (5 bases). Germline V gives CDR1 SGHVS, CDR2 FNYEAQ. The V end lost 1 base, the J end lost 8 bases, and 17 bases lay between the germline ends. This CDR3 has 15 amino acids. Written as DNA, the CDR3 is TGTGCCAGCAGCTTAGGGGGCGATACCTTATTGGGCTACACCTTC. It encodes CASSLGGDTLLGYTF.

This clonotype occurred a few times. The rearrangement joins TRBV5-1 to TRBJ2-2; D is undetermined. This CDR3 comprises 15 residues. V lost 0 bases and J 1 base, leaving 7 bases between the germline ends. From germline, CDR1 is SGHRS and CDR2 YFSETQ. CDR3 region: CASSLVARNTGELFF. In nucleotides, the CDR3 is TGCGCCAGCAGCTTGGTGGCCAGGAACACCGGGGAGCTGTTTTTT.